This passage covers 4 T cell receptor beta chains from one sample sequenced in a study of monozygotic twins with inflammatory bowel disease. TCRdb derives one entry per CDR3 protein from the 5' RACE reads, leaving out DNA. The data include over 200,000 distinct CDR3 sequences; the top ten clones carry 1.6%. Sequences were obtained from blood. These receptors were taken from a human donor with ulcerative colitis or Crohn's disease, or a healthy co-twin of an affected twin (not recorded which).

This chain's CDR3 is CASSLDNYNEQFF. The chain recombines TRBV5-1 with TRBJ2-1. CDR3 size: 13 residues. Germline CDR1 and CDR2: SGHRS and YFSETQ.

The V call is TRBV7-9, the J call TRBJ2-2; without DNA, the TCRdb call of TRBD1 cannot be checked. The CDR3 consists of 17 residues. Looked up from germline, CDR1 is SEHNR and CDR2 is FQNEAQ (reference sequence). CDR3 residues: CASSDPLGTENTGELFF.

The rearrangement uses TRBV21-1 and TRBJ2-2; TCRdb designates TRBD1, a call that cannot be tested without DNA. TRBV21-1 is flagged as a pseudogene. The CDR3 is made up of 18 amino acids. The CDR3 loop reads CASSPPIQGQGNTGELFF.

The chain links TRBV12-3 or TRBV12-4 to TRBJ1-1; TCRdb reports TRBD1, a call that lacks DNA to check it against. The CDR3 extends over 15 amino acids. This chain's CDR3 is CASSYGGNWNTEAFF.